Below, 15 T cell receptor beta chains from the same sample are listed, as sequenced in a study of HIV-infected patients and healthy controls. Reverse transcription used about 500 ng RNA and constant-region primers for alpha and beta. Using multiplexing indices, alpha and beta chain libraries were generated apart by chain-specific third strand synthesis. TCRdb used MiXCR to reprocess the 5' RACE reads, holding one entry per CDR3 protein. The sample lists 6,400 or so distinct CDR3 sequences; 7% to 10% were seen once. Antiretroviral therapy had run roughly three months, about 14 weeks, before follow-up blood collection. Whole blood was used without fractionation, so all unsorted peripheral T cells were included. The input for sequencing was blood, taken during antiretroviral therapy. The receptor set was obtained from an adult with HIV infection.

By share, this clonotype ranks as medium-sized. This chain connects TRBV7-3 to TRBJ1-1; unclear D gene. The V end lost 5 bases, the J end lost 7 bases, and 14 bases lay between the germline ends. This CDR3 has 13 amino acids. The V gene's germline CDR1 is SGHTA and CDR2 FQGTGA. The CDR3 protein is CASSPSSNGEAFF. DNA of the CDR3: TGTGCCAGCAGCCCGAGTTCCAATGGTGAAGCTTTCTTT.

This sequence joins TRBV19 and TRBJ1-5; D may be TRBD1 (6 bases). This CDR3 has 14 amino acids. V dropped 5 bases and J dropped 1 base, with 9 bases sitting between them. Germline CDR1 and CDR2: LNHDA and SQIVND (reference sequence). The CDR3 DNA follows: TGTGCCAGTAGTGCCACAGGGAGCAATCAGCCCCAGCATTTT. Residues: CASSATGSNQPQHF.

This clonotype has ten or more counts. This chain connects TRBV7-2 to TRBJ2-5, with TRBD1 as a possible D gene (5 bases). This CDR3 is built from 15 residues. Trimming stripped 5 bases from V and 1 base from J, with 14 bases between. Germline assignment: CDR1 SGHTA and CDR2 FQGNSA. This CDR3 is CASSADTGRQETQYF. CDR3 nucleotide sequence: TGTGCCAGCAGCGCTGATACAGGACGCCAAGAGACCCAGTACTTC.

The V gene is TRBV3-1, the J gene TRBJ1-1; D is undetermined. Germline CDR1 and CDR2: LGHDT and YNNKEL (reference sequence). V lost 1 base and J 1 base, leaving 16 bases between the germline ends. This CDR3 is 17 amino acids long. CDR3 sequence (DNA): TGTGCCAGCAGCCAAGGGTTAAGCTCAGGTGCGAACACTGAAGCTTTCTTT. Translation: CASSQGLSSGANTEAFF.

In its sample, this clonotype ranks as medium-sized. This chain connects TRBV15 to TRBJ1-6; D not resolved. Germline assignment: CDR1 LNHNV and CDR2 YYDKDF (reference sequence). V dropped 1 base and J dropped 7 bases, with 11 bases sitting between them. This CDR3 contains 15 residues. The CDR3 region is CATSRAGETNSPLHF. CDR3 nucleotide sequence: TGTGCCACCAGCAGAGCTGGGGAAACGAATTCACCCCTCCACTTT.

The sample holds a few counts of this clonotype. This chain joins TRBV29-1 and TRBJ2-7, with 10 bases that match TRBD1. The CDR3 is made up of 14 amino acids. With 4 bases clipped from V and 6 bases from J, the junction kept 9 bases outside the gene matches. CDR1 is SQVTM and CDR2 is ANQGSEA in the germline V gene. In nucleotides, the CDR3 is TGCAGCGTTGGGGGGGGACAGGGGACCGCCGAGCAGTACTTC. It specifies CSVGGGQGTAEQYF.

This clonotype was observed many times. This CDR3 is CASSLDPGSSPLHF. CDR3 in DNA: TGTGCCAGCAGTTTAGACCCGGGGTCTTCACCCCTCCACTTT. The V and J genes are TRBV12-3 or TRBV12-4 and TRBJ1-6, with no clear D. The CDR3 length is 14 residues. Trimming left V 1 base short and J 9 bases short, with 10 bases between.

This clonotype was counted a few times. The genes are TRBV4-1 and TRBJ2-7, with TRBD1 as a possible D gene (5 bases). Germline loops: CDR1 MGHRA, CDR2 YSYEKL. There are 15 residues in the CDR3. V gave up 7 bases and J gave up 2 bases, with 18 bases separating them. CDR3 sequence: CASKKGATPTYEQYF. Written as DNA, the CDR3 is TGCGCCAGCAAAAAAGGGGCTACCCCTACCTACGAGCAGTACTTC.

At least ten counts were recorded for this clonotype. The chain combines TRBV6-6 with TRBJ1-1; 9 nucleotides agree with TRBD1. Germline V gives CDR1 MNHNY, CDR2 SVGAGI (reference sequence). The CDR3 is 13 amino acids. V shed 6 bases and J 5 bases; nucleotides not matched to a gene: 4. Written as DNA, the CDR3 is TGTGCCAGCAGCCCCGGGACAGGGACTGAAGCTTTCTTT. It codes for CASSPGTGTEAFF.

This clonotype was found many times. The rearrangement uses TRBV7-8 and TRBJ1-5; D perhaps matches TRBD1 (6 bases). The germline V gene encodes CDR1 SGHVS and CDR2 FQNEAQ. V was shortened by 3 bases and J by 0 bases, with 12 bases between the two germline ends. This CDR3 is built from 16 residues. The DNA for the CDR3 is TGTGCCAGCAGCTTTATAGGACAGAGTAGCAATCAGCCCCAGCATTTT. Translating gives CASSFIGQSSNQPQHF.

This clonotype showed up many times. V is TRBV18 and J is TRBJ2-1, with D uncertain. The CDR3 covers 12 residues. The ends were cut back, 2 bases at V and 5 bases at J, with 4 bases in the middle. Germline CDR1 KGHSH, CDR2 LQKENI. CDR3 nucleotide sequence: TGTGCCAGCTCACCAGCGAACAATGAGCAGTTCTTC. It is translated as CASSPANNEQFF.

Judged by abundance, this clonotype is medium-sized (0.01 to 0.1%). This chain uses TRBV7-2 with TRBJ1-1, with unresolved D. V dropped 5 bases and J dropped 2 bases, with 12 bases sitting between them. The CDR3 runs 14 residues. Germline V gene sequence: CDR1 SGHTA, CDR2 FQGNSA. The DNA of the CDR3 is TGTGCCAGCAGCGAGGTAGCGGTAAACACTGAAGCTTTCTTT. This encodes CASSEVAVNTEAFF.

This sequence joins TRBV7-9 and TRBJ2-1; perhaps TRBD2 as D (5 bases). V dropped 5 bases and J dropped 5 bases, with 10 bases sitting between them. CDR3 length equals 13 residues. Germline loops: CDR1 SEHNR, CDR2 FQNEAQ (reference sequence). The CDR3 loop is CASSPGLNNEQFF. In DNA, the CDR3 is TGTGCCAGCAGCCCTGGACTTAACAATGAGCAGTTCTTC.

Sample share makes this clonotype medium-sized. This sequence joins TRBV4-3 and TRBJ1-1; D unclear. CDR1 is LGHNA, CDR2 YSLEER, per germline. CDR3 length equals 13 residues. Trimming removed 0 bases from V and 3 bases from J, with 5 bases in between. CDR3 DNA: TGCGCCAGCAGCCAAGACGCGCACACTGAAGCTTTCTTT. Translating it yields CASSQDAHTEAFF.

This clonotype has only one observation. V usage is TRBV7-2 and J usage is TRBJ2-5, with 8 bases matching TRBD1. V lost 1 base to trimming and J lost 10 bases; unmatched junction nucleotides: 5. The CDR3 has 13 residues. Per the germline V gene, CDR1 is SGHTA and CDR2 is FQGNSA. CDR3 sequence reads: CASSLDWTGIQYF. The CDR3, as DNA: TGTGCCAGCAGCTTAGATTGGACAGGGATCCAGTACTTC.